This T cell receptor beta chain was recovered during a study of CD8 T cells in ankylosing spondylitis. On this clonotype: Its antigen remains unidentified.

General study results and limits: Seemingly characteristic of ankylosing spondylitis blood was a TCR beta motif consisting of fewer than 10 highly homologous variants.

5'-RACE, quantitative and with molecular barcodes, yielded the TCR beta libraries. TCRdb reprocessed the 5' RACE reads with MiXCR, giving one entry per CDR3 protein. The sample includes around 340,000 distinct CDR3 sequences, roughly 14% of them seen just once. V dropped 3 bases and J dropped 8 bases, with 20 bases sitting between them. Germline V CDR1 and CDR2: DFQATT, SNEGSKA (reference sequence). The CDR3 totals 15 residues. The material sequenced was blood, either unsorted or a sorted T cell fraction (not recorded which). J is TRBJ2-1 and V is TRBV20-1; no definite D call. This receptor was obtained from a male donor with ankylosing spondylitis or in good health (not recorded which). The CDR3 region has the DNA TGCAGTGCTAGTTCGGGCCTGGCTTTTGGAGATGAGCAGTTCTTC. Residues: CSASSGLAFGDEQFF.